The rows below give T cell receptor beta chains drawn from one sample of a study of monozygotic twins with inflammatory bowel disease. No DNA is given; TCRdb re-called the 5' RACE reads and lists each CDR3 protein once. This sample contains approximately 200,000 distinct CDR3 sequences. The source material was blood. All receptors derive from a human donor with ulcerative colitis or Crohn's disease, or a healthy co-twin of an affected twin (not recorded which). CDR3s include the opening cysteine and the closing phenylalanine or tryptophan.

j_call	v_call	cdr3_aa
TRBJ1-1	TRBV4-1	CASSRREQGGTEAFF
TRBJ1-1	TRBV11-2	CASSPIQGGTEAFF
TRBJ2-5	TRBV7-9	CASSSEGEVETQYF
TRBJ2-7	TRBV5-1	CASSIASGSRSYEQYF
TRBJ1-6	TRBV27	CASTQRGYNSPLHF
TRBJ2-3	TRBV5-1	CASSRRGGYPDTQYF
TRBJ1-2	TRBV12-2	CASRLSDRGYLANYGYTF
TRBJ2-2	TRBV24-1	CATSDVGFNTGELFF
TRBJ2-2	TRBV5-1	CASSLVGPFTGELFF
TRBJ1-5	TRBV2	CASSEPTGFQPQHF
TRBJ1-5	TRBV7-2	CASSTRGQPQHF
TRBJ1-5	TRBV5-6	CASSFGPLNQPQHF
TRBJ2-3	TRBV9	CASSVAGAWRTITDTQYF
TRBJ2-1	TRBV5-1	CASNLAGGNNEQFF
TRBJ2-5	TRBV27	CASRTATRSETQYF
TRBJ2-3	TRBV6-5	CASSYLRGGTDTQYF
TRBJ2-3	TRBV11-2	CASSLGLPQAGTQYF
TRBJ1-6	TRBV5-1	CASTREGPGRRNSPLHF
TRBJ2-1	TRBV7-9	CASSPPTSGEYNEQFF
TRBJ2-5	TRBV10-3	CAIRERAQETQYF
TRBJ2-1	TRBV19	CASSMGQGYNEQFF
TRBJ2-7	TRBV20-1	CSARSGQGAYEQYF
TRBJ2-2	TRBV5-1	CASNLGQGFTGELFF